Presented here are 9 T cell receptor beta chains from one specimen sequenced in a study of T cell responses to AZD1222 COVID-19 vaccine. Generated by immunoSEQ multiplex PCR, the TCRdb table keeps only in-frame clones and is missing some. The repertoire holds 90,000 to 110,000 clones, with 88% as singletons. This specimen consisted of peripheral blood, obtained on day 0 of MenACWY control vaccination. The receptor source for this set is an adult in good health.

V usage is TRBV27 and J usage is TRBJ2-3; D remains unclear. Looked up from germline, CDR1 is MNHEY and CDR2 is SMNVEV (reference sequence). V was cut by 3 bases and J by 0 bases, with 7 bases left in between. The CDR3 sequence is 14 residues long. CDR3 DNA sequence: TGTGCCAGCAGTTTCCACGGTAGCACAGATACGCAGTATTTT. Residues: CASSFHGSTDTQYF.

The rearrangement links TRBV3-1 (or the pseudogene TRBV3-2) to TRBJ2-3; 13 bases line up with TRBD2. CDR1 LGHDT and CDR2 YNNKEL come from the germline V gene (reference sequence). J was trimmed by 1 base and V by 0 bases; bases with no gene match: 10. The CDR3 length is 20 residues. CDR3 nucleotide sequence: TGTGCCAGCAGCCAAGAACAGACTAGCGGGGGGCCCCTTCGCACAGATACGCAGTATTTT. Its protein is CASSQEQTSGGPLRTDTQYF.

The chain combines TRBV27 with TRBJ2-1; maybe TRBD2 (6 bases). Trimming removed 7 bases from V and 2 bases from J, with 12 bases in between. This CDR3 is built from 14 residues. CDR1 MNHEY and CDR2 SMNVEV come from the germline V gene (reference sequence). The CDR3 DNA reads as TGTGCCAGCACCACTAGCCCAGCCTACAATGAGCAGTTCTTC. Its translation: CASTTSPAYNEQFF.

This sequence joins TRBV6-5 and TRBJ1-1, with 7 bases lining up with TRBD1. This CDR3 region has 15 residues. The germline V gene encodes CDR1 MNHEY and CDR2 SVGAGI. Unmatched junction bases numbered 7, after V lost 6 bases and J lost 0 bases. The CDR3 here is CASSRPTGMNTEAFF. CDR3 sequence (DNA): TGTGCCAGCAGCCGACCGACAGGGATGAACACTGAAGCTTTCTTT.

The J gene is TRBJ1-1, the V gene TRBV5-4; possible D gene TRBD1, 5 bases. V was clipped by 5 bases and J by 0 bases, with 11 bases between them. The CDR3 covers 14 residues. Germline CDR1 SGHNT, CDR2 YYREEE (reference sequence). As DNA, the CDR3 is TGTGCCAGCAGAATTGACAGCCTGAACACTGAAGCTTTCTTT. Translation gives CASRIDSLNTEAFF.

The CDR3 reads CASSFNQGAFSEQYF. CDR3 nucleotides: TGTGCCAGCAGTTTCAACCAGGGGGCGTTTTCCGAGCAGTACTTC. The V gene is TRBV27, the J gene TRBJ2-7; 8 bases are a match to TRBD1. Per the germline V gene, CDR1 is MNHEY and CDR2 is SMNVEV (reference sequence). The trim removed 3 bases at V and 6 bases at J, leaving 10 bases unmatched. The CDR3 extends over 15 amino acids.

This clone was seen only a few times. This chain links TRBV28 with TRBJ1-6; 7 nucleotides agree with TRBD1. Germline V gene data show CDR1 as MDHEN and CDR2 as SYDVKM. V lost 5 bases, J lost 5 bases, and 18 bases stayed unmatched. The CDR3 has 19 amino acids. CDR3 in DNA: TGTGCCAGCAGTAACCTCCTAGGGGGAGACAGGGCGGATAATTCACCCCTCCACTTT. As protein: CASSNLLGGDRADNSPLHF. Full variable domain (rest looked up from reference TRBV28 and TRBJ1-6): DVKVTQSSRYLVKRTGEKVFLECVQDMDHENMFWYRQDPGLGLRLIYFSYDVKMKEKGDIPEGYSVSREKKERFSLILESASTNQTSMYLCASSNLLGGDRADNSPLHFGNGTRLTVT.

V gene TRBV15 combines with J gene TRBJ2-7; D is unclear. Germline V lookup: CDR1 LNHNV, CDR2 YYDKDF (reference sequence). The CDR3 loop spans 19 amino acids. V lost 0 bases and J 4 bases, leaving 25 bases between the germline ends. The CDR3 here is CATSRDIGYFGIEVYEQYF. The CDR3 nucleotides read TGTGCCACCAGCAGAGATATAGGTTATTTTGGGATTGAAGTTTACGAGCAGTACTTC.

The chain has TRBV5-1 and TRBJ1-1; D is possibly TRBD1 (5 bases). The CDR3 has 15 amino acids. Trimming cost V 0 bases and J 3 bases, with 12 bases left between them. The V gene's germline CDR1 is SGHRS and CDR2 YFSETQ. The CDR3 region is CASSLGQGIDTEAFF. CDR3 DNA: TGCGCCAGCAGCTTGGGTCAGGGTATCGACACTGAAGCTTTCTTT.